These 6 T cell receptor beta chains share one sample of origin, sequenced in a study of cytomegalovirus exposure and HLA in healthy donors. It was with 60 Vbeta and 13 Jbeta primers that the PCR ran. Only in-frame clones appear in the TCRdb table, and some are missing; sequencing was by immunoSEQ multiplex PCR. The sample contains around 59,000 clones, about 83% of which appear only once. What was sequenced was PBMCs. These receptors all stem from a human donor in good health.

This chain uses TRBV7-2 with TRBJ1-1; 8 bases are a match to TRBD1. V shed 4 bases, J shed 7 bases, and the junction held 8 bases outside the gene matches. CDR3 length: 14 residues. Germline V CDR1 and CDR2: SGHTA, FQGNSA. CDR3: CASSSHEQGVEAFF. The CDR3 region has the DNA TGTGCCAGCAGCTCGCACGAACAGGGGGTTGAAGCTTTCTTT.

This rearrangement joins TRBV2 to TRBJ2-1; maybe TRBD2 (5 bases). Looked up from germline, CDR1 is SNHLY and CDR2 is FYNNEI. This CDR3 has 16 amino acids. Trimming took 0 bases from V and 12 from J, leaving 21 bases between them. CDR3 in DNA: TGTGCCAGCAGTGAAGCGCCTGTCGATACAGCTCGGGGGCAGTTCTTC. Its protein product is CASSEAPVDTARGQFF.

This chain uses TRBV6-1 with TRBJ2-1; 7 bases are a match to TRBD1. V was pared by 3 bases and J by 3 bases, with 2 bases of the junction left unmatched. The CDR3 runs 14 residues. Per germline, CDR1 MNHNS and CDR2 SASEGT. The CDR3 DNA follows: TGTGCCAGCAGTGACGGACAGGACTACAATGAGCAGTTCTTC. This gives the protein CASSDGQDYNEQFF.

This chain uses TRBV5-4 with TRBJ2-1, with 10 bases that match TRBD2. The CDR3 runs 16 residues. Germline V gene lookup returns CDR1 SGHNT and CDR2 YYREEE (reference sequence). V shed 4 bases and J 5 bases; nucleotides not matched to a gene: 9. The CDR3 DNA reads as TGTGCCAGCAGCCGCCCTAGCGGGAGTTTGGACAATGAGCAGTTCTTC. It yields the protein CASSRPSGSLDNEQFF. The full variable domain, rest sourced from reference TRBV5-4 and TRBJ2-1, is ETGVTQSPTHLIKTRGQQVTLRCSSQSGHNTVSWYQQALGQGPQFIFQYYREEENGRGNFPPRFSGLQFPNYSSELNVNALELDDSALYLCASSRPSGSLDNEQFFGPGTRLTVL.

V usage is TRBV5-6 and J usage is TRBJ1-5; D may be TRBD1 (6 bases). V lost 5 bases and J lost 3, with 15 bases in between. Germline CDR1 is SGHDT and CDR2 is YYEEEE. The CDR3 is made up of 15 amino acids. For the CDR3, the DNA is TGTGCCAGCAGTTCGGGGGGCCGTATCAATCAGCCCCAGCATTTT. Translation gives CASSSGGRINQPQHF.

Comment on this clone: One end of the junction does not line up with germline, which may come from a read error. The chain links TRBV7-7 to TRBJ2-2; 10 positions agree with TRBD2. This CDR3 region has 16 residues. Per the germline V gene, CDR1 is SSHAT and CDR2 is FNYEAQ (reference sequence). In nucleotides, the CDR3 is TGTGCTAGCAGTTCCCAGCGGGGGGGCGACACCGGGGAGCTGTTTTTT. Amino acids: CASSSQRGGDTGELFF.